The 15 T cell receptor beta chains below all came from one sample that was sequenced in a study of blood T cell repertoires in COVID-19. Sequencing was performed with immunoSEQ multiplex PCR; in TCRdb, only in-frame clones are kept and a portion is missing. The sample has 240,000 or so clones, 82% seen once. The material sequenced was peripheral blood. The receptor set was obtained from a woman between 18 and 30 years old with acute or convalescent COVID-19.

The chain recombines TRBV19 with TRBJ1-1; possible D gene TRBD1, 6 bases. With 0 bases removed from V and 7 bases from J, the gap between germline ends came to 18 bases. CDR3 length equals 16 residues. CDR1 LNHDA and CDR2 SQIVND come from the germline V gene (reference sequence). The CDR3 here is CASSIDLVRQGFEAFF. CDR3 nucleotides: TGTGCCAGTAGTATAGATCTAGTAAGGCAGGGGTTTGAAGCTTTCTTT.

CDR3 DNA: TGTGCCAGCAGCGTAGATGAGACTGAAGCTTTCTTT. Residues: CASSVDETEAFF. The chain has TRBV9 and TRBJ1-1; D is ambiguous. Trimming removed 0 bases from V and 5 bases from J, with 5 bases in between. Germline CDR1 is SGDLS and CDR2 is YYNGEE. The CDR3 contains 12 residues.

This chain uses TRBV6-5 with TRBJ2-7; possible D gene TRBD1, 5 bases. The CDR3 extends over 13 amino acids. V was cut by 6 bases and J by 5 bases, with 14 bases left in between. Germline CDR1 and CDR2: MNHEY and SVGAGI. This chain's CDR3 is CASSKQVRNEQYF. Here the CDR3 DNA reads TGTGCCAGCAGCAAACAGGTACGAAACGAGCAGTACTTC.

This chain links TRBV9 with TRBJ2-7; D uncertain. Trimming removed 2 bases from V and 5 bases from J, with 2 bases in between. Germline loops: CDR1 SGDLS, CDR2 YYNGEE. CDR3 length: 10 residues. The CDR3 loop is CASSVNEQYF. The CDR3 DNA reads TGTGCCAGCAGCGTTAACGAGCAGTACTTC.

This chain links TRBV6-1 with TRBJ2-2; 7 bases are a match to TRBD1. Germline trimming cut 4 bases from V and 3 bases from J; bases unmatched to any gene: 8. The germline V gene encodes CDR1 MNHNS and CDR2 SASEGT. The CDR3 consists of 16 residues. The CDR3 DNA reads TGTGCCAGCAGTGGAACCGGGACAGATTACACCGGGGAGCTGTTTTTT. Its protein product is CASSGTGTDYTGELFF.

This chain connects TRBV27 to TRBJ2-7; D is possibly TRBD1 (5 bases). The CDR3 has 15 amino acids. Germline V gene lookup returns CDR1 MNHEY and CDR2 SMNVEV (reference sequence). The V end was cut by 4 bases, the J end by 0 bases, with 13 bases between. The CDR3 DNA follows: TGTGCCAGCAGTTCAAAGGACAAGACCTCCTACGAGCAGTACTTC. Translating it yields CASSSKDKTSYEQYF.

This clone was picked up one time. The V call is TRBV29-1, the J call TRBJ2-1, with TRBD1 matching over 10 bases. The CDR3 has 12 amino acids. Germline V gene sequence: CDR1 SQVTM, CDR2 ANQGSEA. V lost 8 bases, J lost 9 bases, and 7 bases stayed unmatched. CDR3 DNA sequence: TGCAGCTTAGGACAGGGGGAGGGTGAGCAGTTCTTC. Encoded protein: CSLGQGEGEQFF.

V and J are TRBV5-1 and TRBJ2-2; D is perhaps TRBD1 (5 bases). The CDR3 is made up of 13 amino acids. V was clipped by 2 bases and J by 6 bases, with 8 bases between them. CDR1 SGHRS and CDR2 YFSETQ come from the germline V gene. CDR3: CASSFRVSGELFF. DNA of the CDR3: TGCGCCAGCAGCTTCAGGGTCTCCGGGGAGCTGTTTTTT.

Concerning this clone itself: Other DNA sequences from this sample encode an identical CDR3 as well. The rearrangement joins TRBV6-2 or TRBV6-3 to TRBJ1-6; maybe TRBD1 (5 bases). V dropped 2 bases and J dropped 6 bases, with 8 bases sitting between them. The CDR3 is 14 amino acids. Germline V CDR1 and CDR2: MNHEY, SVGEGT. The CDR3 DNA sequence: TGTGCCAGCAGTTACCTGGGGCTTAATTCACCCCTCCACTTT. Its protein is CASSYLGLNSPLHF.

V gene TRBV16 combines with J gene TRBJ1-1, with a tentative D call TRBD1 (5 bases). CDR3 size: 14 residues. Trimming removed 4 bases from V and 1 base from J, with 10 bases in between. CDR1 and CDR2 from the germline V gene are KGHSY and FQNENV. For the CDR3, the DNA is TGTGCCAGCAGCCGTCGACAGCGGAACACTGAAGCTTTCTTT. Amino acids: CASSRRQRNTEAFF.

The chain employs TRBV24-1 and TRBJ2-3; 7 bases match TRBD2. Germline V gene data show CDR1 as KGHDR and CDR2 as SFDVKD. Trimming cost V 3 bases and J 3 bases; bases outside gene matches: 2. The CDR3 length is 14 residues. The CDR3 is CATSDIGRTDTQYF. The CDR3, as DNA: TGTGCCACCAGTGATATCGGGAGGACAGATACGCAGTATTTT.

The chain combines TRBV7-9 with TRBJ2-7; 7 nucleotides align to TRBD1. The CDR3 is 15 amino acids. Trimming cost V 4 bases and J 3 bases; bases outside gene matches: 9. Looked up from germline, CDR1 is SEHNR and CDR2 is FQNEAQ (reference sequence). CDR3 nucleotide sequence: TGTGCCAGCAGCTCGCCTTTGAGACAGGGCTACGAGCAGTACTTC. This codes for CASSSPLRQGYEQYF.

The chain uses TRBV30 and TRBJ1-2; 7 bases are a match to TRBD1. The ends lost 7 bases at V and 5 bases at J; junction bases unmatched: 10. Germline CDR1 GTSNPN, CDR2 SVGIG (reference sequence). CDR3 length: 13 residues. CDR3 region: CASTGTAVYGYTF. In DNA form, the CDR3 reads TGTGCCTCTACCGGGACAGCCGTATATGGCTACACCTTC.

The chain carries TRBV6-6 and TRBJ2-1; maybe TRBD1 (6 bases). CDR1 is MNHNY and CDR2 is SVGAGI in the germline V gene (reference sequence). V dropped 2 bases and J dropped 2 bases, with 10 bases sitting between them. CDR3 length equals 15 residues. The CDR3 DNA follows: TGTGCCAGCAGTTACGGTGGGGGCGCCTACAATGAGCAGTTCTTC. Translating gives CASSYGGGAYNEQFF.

The V gene is TRBV24-1, the J gene TRBJ2-1; 11 bases agree with TRBD2. The CDR3 is 15 residues long. Germline lookup yields CDR1 KGHDR and CDR2 SFDVKD. The V and J ends lost 4 bases and 9 bases, in that order; junction bases with no gene match: 7. CDR3 region: CATSENSGRASEQFF. The CDR3 coding sequence is TGTGCCACCAGTGAAAATAGCGGGAGGGCCTCTGAGCAGTTCTTC.